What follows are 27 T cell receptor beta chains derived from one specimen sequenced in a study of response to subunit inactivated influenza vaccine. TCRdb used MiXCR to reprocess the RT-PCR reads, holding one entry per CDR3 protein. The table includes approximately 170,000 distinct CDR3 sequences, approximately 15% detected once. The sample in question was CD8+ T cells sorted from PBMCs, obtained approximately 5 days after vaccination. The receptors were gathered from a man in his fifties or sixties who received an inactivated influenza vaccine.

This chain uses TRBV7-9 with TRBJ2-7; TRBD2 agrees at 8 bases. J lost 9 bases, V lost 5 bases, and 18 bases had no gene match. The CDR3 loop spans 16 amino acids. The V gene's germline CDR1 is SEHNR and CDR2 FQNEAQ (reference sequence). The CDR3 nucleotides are TGTGCCAGCAGCCGCCCCGGGACTAGGCCCCCTTACCTGCAGTACTTC. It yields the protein CASSRPGTRPPYLQYF.

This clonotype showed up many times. The CDR3 loop is CASSPRGFRGQGSEQYF. DNA for the CDR3: TGTGCCAGCAGCCCAAGAGGGTTTCGAGGACAGGGATCCGAGCAGTACTTC. The rearrangement links TRBV7-8 to TRBJ2-7; 8 bases match TRBD1. V trimming: 5 bases; J trimming: 6 bases; junction bases outside the gene matches: 18. Germline CDR1 SGHVS, CDR2 FQNEAQ. This CDR3 has 17 amino acids.

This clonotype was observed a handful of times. DNA of the CDR3: TGCAGTGCTACCGACGGCTATGGGACCCATGAGCAGTTCTTC. This encodes CSATDGYGTHEQFF. The chain is built from TRBV20-1 and TRBJ2-1; D is perhaps TRBD1 or TRBD2 (5 bases each). V was clipped by 4 bases and J by 8 bases, with 18 bases between them. The CDR3 has 14 residues. From germline, CDR1 is DFQATT and CDR2 SNEGSKA (reference sequence).

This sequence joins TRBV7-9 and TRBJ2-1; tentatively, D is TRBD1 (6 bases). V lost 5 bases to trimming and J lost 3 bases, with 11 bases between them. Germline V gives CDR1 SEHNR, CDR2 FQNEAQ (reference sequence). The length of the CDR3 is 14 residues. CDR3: CASSPRDNYNEQFF. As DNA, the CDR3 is TGTGCCAGCAGCCCCCGGGACAACTACAATGAGCAGTTCTTC.

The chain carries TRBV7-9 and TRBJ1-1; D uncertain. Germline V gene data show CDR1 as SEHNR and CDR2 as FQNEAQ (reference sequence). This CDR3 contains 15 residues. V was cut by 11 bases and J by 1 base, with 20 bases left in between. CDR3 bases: TGTGCCGAAAGTCCCCTTTTTGCCTCGAACACTGAAGCTTTCTTT. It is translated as CAESPLFASNTEAFF.

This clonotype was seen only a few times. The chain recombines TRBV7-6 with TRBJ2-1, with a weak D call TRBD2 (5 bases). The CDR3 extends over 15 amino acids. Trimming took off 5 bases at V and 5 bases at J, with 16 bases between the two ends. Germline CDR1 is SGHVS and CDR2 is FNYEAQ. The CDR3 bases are TGTGCCAGCAGCCGGCGGGCGGCCCCCGACAATGAGCAGTTCTTC. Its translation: CASSRRAAPDNEQFF.

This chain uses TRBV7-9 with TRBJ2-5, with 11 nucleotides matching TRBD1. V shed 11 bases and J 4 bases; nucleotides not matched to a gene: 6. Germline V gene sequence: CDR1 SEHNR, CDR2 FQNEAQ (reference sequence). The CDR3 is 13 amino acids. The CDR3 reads CAEGQGASETQYF. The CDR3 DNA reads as TGTGCCGAAGGACAGGGGGCATCAGAGACCCAGTACTTC.

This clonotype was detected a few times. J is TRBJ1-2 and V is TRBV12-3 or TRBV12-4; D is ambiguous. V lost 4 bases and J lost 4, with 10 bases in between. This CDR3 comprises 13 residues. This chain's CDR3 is CASSYGGSYGYTF. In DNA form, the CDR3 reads TGTGCCAGCAGTTACGGTGGGAGCTATGGCTACACCTTC.

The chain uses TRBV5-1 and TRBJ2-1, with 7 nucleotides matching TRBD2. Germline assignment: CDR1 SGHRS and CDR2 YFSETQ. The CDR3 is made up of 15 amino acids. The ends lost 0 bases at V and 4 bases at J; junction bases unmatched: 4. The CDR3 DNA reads TGCGCCAGCAGCTTGGAGCTAGCGGATTACAATGAGCAGTTCTTC. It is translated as CASSLELADYNEQFF.

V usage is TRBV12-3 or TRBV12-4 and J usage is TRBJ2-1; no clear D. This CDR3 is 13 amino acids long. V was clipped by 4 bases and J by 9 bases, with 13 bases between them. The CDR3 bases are TGTGCCAGCAGTTACCCCCTCTTGGGTGAGCAGTTCTTC. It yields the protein CASSYPLLGEQFF.

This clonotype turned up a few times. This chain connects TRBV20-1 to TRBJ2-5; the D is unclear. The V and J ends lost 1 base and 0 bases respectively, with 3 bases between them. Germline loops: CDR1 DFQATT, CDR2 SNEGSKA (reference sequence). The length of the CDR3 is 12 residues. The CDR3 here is CSARGYQETQYF. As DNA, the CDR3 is TGCAGTGCTAGAGGGTACCAAGAGACCCAGTACTTC.

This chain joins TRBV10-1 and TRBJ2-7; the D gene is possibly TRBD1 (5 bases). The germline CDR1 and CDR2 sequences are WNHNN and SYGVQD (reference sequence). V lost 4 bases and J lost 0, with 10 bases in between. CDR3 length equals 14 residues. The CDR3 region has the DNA TGCGCCAGCAGTGCGACAGCTTTCTCCTACGAGCAGTACTTC. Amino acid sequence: CASSATAFSYEQYF.

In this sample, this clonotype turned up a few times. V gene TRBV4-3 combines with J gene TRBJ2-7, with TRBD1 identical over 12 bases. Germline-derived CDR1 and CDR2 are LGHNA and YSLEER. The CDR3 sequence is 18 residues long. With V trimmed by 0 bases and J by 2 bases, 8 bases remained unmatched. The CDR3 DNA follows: TGCGCCAGCAGCCAAGATCTGGGACAGGGGGCTTTAACCTACGAGCAGTACTTC. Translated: CASSQDLGQGALTYEQYF.

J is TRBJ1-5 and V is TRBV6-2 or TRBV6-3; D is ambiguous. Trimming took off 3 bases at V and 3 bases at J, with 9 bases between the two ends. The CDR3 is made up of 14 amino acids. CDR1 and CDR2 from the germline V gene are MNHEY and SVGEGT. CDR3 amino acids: CASSYGWDNQPQHF. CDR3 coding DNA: TGTGCCAGCAGTTATGGCTGGGACAATCAGCCCCAGCATTTT.

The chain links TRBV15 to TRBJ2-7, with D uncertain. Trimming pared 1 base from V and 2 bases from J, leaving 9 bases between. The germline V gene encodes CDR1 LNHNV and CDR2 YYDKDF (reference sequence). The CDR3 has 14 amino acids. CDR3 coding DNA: TGTGCCACCAGCAGAGTAAGTGAGACCTACGAGCAGTACTTC. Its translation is CATSRVSETYEQYF.

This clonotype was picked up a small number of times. The CDR3 reads CASSWGINQPQHF. CDR3 DNA sequence: TGTGCCAGCAGCTGGGGTATCAATCAGCCCCAGCATTTT. V and J are TRBV5-6 and TRBJ1-5; D unresolved. The CDR3 is made up of 13 amino acids. Germline-derived CDR1 and CDR2 are SGHDT and YYEEEE. V shed 3 bases and J shed 3 bases, with 7 bases lying between them.

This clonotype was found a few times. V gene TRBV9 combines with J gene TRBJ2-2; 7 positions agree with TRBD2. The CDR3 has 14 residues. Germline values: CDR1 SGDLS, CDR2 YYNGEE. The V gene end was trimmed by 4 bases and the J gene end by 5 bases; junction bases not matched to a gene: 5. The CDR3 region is CASSLNGGTGELFF. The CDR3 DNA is TGTGCCAGCAGCTTAAACGGGGGGACCGGGGAGCTGTTTTTT.

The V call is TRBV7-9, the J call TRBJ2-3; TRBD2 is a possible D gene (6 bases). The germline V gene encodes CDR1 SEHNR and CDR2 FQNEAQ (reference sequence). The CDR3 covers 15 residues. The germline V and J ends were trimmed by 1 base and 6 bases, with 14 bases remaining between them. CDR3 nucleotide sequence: TGTGCCAGCAGCTTAGGCCGACTAGTGTGGGATACGCAGTATTTT. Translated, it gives CASSLGRLVWDTQYF.

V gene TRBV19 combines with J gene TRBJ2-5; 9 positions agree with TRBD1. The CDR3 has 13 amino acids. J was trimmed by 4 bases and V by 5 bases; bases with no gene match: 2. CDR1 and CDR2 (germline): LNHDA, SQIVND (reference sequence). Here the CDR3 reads CASSPDRGETQYF. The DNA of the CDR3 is TGTGCCAGTAGTCCGGACAGGGGAGAGACCCAGTACTTC.

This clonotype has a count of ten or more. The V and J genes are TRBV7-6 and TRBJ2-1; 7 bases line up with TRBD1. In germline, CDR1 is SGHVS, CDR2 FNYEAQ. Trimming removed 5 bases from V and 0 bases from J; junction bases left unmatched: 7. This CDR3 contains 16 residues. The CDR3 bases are TGTGCCAGCAGCCGAAGCCGACAGGGCTCCTACAATGAGCAGTTCTTC. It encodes CASSRSRQGSYNEQFF.

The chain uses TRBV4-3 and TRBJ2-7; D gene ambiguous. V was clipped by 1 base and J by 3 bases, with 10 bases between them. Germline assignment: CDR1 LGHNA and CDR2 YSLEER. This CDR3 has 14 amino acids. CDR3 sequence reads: CASSQVSMGYEQYF. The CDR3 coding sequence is TGCGCCAGCAGCCAAGTCAGCATGGGCTACGAGCAGTACTTC.

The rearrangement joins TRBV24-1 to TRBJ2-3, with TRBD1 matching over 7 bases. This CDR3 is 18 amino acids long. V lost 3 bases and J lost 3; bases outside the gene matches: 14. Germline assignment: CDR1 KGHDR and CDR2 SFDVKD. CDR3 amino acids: CATSDLTGTARGTDTQYF. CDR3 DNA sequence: TGTGCCACCAGTGATCTGACCGGGACAGCGAGAGGAACAGATACGCAGTATTTT.

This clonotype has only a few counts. The CDR3 sequence: CASSQETGVFNEQFF. The CDR3, as DNA: TGCGCCAGCAGCCAAGAGACAGGAGTCTTCAATGAGCAGTTCTTC. The J gene is TRBJ2-1, the V gene TRBV4-3; D perhaps matches TRBD1 (6 bases). V was clipped by 0 bases and J by 6 bases, with 12 bases between them. The CDR3 runs to 15 residues. The V gene's germline CDR1 is LGHNA and CDR2 YSLEER.

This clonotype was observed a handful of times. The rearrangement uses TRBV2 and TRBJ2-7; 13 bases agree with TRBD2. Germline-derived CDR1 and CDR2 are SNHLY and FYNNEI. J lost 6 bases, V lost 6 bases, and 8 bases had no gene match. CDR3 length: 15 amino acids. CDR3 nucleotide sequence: TGTGCCAGCAGATGGACTAGCGGGGGTGGGTCCGAGCAGTACTTC. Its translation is CASRWTSGGGSEQYF. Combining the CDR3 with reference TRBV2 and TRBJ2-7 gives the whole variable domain EPEVTQTPSHQVTQMGQEVILRCVPISNHLYFYWYRQILGQKVEFLVSFYNNEISEKSEIFDDQFSVERPDGSNFTLKIRSTKLEDSAMYFCASRWTSGGGSEQYFGPGTRLTVT.

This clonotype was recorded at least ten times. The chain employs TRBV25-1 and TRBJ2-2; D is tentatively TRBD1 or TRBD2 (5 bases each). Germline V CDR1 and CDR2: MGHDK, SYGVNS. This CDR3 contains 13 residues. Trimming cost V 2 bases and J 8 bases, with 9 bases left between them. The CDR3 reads CASSEDYRGELFF. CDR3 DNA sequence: TGTGCCAGCAGTGAAGACTACAGGGGGGAGCTGTTTTTT.

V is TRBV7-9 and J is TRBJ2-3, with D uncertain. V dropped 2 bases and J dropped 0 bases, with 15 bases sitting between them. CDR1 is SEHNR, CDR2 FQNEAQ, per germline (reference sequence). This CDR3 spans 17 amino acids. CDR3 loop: CASSLLIAGPSTDTQYF. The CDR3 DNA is TGTGCCAGCAGCTTACTTATCGCTGGGCCCAGCACAGATACGCAGTATTTT.

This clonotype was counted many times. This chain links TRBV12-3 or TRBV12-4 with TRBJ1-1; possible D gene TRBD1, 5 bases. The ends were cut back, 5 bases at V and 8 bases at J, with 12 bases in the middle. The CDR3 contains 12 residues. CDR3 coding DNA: TGTGCCAGCAGTCTCGGGGCAGGGGAAGCTTTCTTT. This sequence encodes CASSLGAGEAFF.